The following is a T cell receptor beta chain sequence with its context. As yet, its antigen is unknown. Deletions cut 7 bases from V and 4 bases from J, with 17 bases between. Germline CDR1 is WSHSY and CDR2 is SAAADI. The CDR3 is 15 residues long. Vbeta (60) and Jbeta (13) primers were used in the PCR. Produced via immunoSEQ multiplex PCR; TCRdb's table is partial and in-frame only. In the table there are approximately 260,000 clones, around 90% of which are singletons. The data stem from a study of cytomegalovirus exposure and HLA in healthy donors. Findings and limits, study-wide: Differences between HLA loci emerged in a later analysis of TCR association rates, with DRB1 most and HLA-C fewest. Only CMV serostatus was available as immune exposure information.

The clonotype comes from a girl aged 2 to 9 in good health and CMV-seronegative. The chain combines TRBV10-2 with TRBJ1-3; D gene uncertain. The sequenced sample was PBMCs. For the CDR3, the DNA is TGCGCCAGCATGGGAAGCCCGGGAGTAGGAAACACCATATATTTT. Encoded protein: CASMGSPGVGNTIYF.